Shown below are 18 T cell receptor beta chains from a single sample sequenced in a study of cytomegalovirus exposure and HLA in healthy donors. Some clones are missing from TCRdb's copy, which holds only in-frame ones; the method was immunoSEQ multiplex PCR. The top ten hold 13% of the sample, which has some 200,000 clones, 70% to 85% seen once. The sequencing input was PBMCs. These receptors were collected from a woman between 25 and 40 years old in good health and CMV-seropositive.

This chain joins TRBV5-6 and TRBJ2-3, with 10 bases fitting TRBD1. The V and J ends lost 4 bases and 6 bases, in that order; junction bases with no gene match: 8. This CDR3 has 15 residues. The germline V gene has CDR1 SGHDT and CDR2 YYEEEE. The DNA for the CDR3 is TGTGCCAGCAGCGCCCCGACAGGGGGCGGCGATACGCAGTATTTT. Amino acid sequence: CASSAPTGGGDTQYF.

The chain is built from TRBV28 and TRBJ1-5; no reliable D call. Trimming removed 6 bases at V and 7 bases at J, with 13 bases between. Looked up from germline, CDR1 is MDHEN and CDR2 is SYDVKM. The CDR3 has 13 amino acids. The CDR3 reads CASRPPGGQPQHF. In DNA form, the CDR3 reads TGTGCCAGCAGACCGCCGGGAGGACAGCCCCAGCATTTT.

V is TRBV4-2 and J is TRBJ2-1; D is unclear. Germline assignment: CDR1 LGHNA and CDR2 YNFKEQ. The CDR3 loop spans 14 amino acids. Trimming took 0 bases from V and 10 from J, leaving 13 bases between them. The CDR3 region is CASSQDLAREEQFF. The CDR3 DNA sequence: TGTGCCAGCAGCCAAGATCTTGCTAGAGAGGAGCAGTTCTTC.

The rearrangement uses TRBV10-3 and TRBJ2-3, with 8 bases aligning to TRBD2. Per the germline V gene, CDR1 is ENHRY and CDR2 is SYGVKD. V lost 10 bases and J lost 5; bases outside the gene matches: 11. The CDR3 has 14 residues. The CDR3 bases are TGTGCCACGAGGGGGGCGGGAGGCGGAGATACGCAGTATTTT. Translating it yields CATRGAGGGDTQYF.

DNA for the CDR3: TGTGCCACCCGAACCCAGGGGGCGCCTAATGAAAAACTGTTTTTT. Translating it yields CATRTQGAPNEKLFF. The chain couples TRBV2 to TRBJ1-4; 8 bases match TRBD1. V dropped 10 bases and J dropped 3; count of bases not matched to a gene: 10. The CDR3 totals 15 residues. Germline V gene lookup returns CDR1 SNHLY and CDR2 FYNNEI.

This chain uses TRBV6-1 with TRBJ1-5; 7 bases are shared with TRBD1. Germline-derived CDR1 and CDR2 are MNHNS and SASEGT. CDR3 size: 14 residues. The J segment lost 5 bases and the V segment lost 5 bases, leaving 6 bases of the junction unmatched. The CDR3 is CASSRDRAHQPQHF. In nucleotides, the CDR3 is TGTGCCAGCAGTCGAGACAGGGCCCATCAGCCCCAGCATTTT.

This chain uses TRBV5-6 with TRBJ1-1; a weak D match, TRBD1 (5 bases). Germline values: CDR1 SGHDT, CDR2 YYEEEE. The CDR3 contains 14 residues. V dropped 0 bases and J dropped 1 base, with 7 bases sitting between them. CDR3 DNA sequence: TGTGCCAGCAGCTTGGCGCAGGGGAACACTGAAGCTTTCTTT. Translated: CASSLAQGNTEAFF. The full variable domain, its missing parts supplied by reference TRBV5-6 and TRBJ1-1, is DAGVTQSPTHLIKTRGQQVTLRCSPKSGHDTVSWYQQALGQGPQFIFQYYEEEERQRGNFPDRFSGHQFPNYSSELNVNALLLGDSALYLCASSLAQGNTEAFFGQGTRLTVV.

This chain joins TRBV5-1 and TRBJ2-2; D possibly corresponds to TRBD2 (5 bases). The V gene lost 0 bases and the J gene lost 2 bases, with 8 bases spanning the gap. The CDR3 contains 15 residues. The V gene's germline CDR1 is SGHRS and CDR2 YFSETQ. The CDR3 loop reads CASSLVRGNTGELFF. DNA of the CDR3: TGCGCCAGCAGCTTGGTTCGGGGAAACACCGGGGAGCTGTTTTTT.

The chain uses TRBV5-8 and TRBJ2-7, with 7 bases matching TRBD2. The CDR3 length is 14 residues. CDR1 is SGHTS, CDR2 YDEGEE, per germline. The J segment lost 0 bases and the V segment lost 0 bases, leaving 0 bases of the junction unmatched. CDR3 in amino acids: CASSLAGGSYEQYF. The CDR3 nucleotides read TGTGCCAGCAGCTTGGCGGGGGGCTCCTACGAGCAGTACTTC.

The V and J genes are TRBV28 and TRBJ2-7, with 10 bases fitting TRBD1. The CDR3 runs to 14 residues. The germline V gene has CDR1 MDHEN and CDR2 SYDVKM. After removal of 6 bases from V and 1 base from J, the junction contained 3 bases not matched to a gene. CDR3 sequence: CASRGTGDSYEQYF. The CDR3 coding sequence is TGTGCCAGCAGAGGGACAGGGGATTCCTACGAGCAGTACTTC.

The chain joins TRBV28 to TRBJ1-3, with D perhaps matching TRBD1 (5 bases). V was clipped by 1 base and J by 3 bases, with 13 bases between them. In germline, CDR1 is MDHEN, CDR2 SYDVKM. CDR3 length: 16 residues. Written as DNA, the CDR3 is TGTGCCAGCAGTTTATCCGCAGGGCGGCGTGGAAACACCATATATTTT. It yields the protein CASSLSAGRRGNTIYF. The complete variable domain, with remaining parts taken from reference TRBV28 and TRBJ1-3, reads DVKVTQSSRYLVKRTGEKVFLECVQDMDHENMFWYRQDPGLGLRLIYFSYDVKMKEKGDIPEGYSVSREKKERFSLILESASTNQTSMYLCASSLSAGRRGNTIYFGEGSWLTVV.

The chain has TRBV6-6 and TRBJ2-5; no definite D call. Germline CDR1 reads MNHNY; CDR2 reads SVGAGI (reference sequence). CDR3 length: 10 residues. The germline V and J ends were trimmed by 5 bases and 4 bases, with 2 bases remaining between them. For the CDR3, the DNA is TGTGCCAGCAGTCGAGAGACCCAGTACTTC. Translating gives CASSRETQYF.

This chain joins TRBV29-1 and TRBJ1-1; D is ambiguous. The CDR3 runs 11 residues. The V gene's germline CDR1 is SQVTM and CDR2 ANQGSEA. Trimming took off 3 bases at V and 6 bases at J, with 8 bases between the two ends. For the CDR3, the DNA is TGCAGCGTTGAGGGGAGCCCTGAAGCTTTCTTT. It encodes CSVEGSPEAFF.

CDR3 nucleotides: TGTGCCAGCAGACGGACAGGGGAGGCGTCCGGGGAGCTGTTTTTT. Residues: CASRRTGEASGELFF. The rearrangement uses TRBV6-6 and TRBJ2-2, with 9 bases fitting TRBD1. Trimming cost V 6 bases and J 6 bases; bases outside gene matches: 8. Germline CDR1 MNHNY, CDR2 SVGAGI (reference sequence). The CDR3 extends over 15 amino acids.

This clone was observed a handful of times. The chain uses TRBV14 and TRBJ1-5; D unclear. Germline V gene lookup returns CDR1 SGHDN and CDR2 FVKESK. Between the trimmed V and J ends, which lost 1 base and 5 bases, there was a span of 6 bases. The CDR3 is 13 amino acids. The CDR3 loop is CASSQGLYQPQHF. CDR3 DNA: TGTGCCAGCAGCCAAGGACTTTATCAGCCCCAGCATTTT.

CDR3 DNA: TGTGCCACAAAGAGAAGTACCGGGAGTAACTATGGCTACACCTTC. Translation gives CATKRSTGSNYGYTF. The gene calls are TRBV6-5 and TRBJ1-2; D ambiguous. The V end lost 10 bases, the J end lost 1 base, and 19 bases lay between the germline ends. The CDR3 covers 15 residues. CDR1 and CDR2 (germline): MNHEY, SVGAGI.

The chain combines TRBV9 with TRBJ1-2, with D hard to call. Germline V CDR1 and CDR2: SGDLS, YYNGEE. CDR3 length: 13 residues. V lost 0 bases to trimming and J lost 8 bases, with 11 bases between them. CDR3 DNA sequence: TGTGCCAGCAGCGTAGACGGAGGCGGCGGCTACACCTTC. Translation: CASSVDGGGGYTF. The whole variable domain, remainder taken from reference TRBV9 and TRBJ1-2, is DSGVTQTPKHLITATGQRVTLRCSPRSGDLSVYWYQQSLDQGLQFLIQYYNGEERAKGNILERFSAQQFPDLHSELNLSSLELGDSALYFCASSVDGGGGYTFGSGTRLTVV.

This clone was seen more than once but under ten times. The CDR3 protein is CASDRLAGYEQYF. As DNA, the CDR3 is TGTGCCAGCGATAGACTAGCGGGGTACGAGCAGTACTTC. The rearrangement joins TRBV2 to TRBJ2-7; 11 bases match TRBD2. V was pared by 8 bases and J by 4 bases, with 4 bases of the junction left unmatched. Germline V gene data show CDR1 as SNHLY and CDR2 as FYNNEI. There are 13 residues in the CDR3.